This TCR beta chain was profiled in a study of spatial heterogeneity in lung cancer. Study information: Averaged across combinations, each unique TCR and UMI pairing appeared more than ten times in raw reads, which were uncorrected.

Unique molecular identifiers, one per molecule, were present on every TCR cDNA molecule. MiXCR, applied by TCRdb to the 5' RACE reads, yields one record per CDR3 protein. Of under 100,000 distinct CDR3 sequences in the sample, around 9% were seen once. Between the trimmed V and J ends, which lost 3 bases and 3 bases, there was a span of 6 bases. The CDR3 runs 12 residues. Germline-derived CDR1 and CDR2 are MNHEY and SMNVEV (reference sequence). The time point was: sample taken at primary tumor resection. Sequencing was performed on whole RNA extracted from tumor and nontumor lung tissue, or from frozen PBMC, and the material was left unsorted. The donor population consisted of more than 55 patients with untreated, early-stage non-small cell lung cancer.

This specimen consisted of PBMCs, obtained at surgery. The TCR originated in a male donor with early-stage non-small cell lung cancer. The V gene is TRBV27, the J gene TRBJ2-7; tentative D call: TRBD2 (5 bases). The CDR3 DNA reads TGTGCCAGCAGTTTGGAGGTCTACGAGCAGTACTTC. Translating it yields CASSLEVYEQYF.